The 28 T cell receptor beta chains presented below share a single source sample, sequenced in a study of human T cells and chemical hapten exposure. The time point was: patch test 1, 2 weeks after DPC sensitization. As to treatment: therapeutic diphenylcyclopropenone sensitization with weekly scalp DPC. TCRdb itself ran the RACE reads through MiXCR, one entry per CDR3 protein. Here the sample spans fewer than 200,000 distinct CDR3 sequences, around 24% being singletons. Sequenced material: whole blood, taken in connection with sensitization to the hapten diphenylcyclopropenone (DPC). The receptors were sampled from a woman aged 45-60 years with alopecia areata. Some clones in this sample may be carry-over from other donors' samples.

This chain links TRBV20-1 with TRBJ2-3; 7 nucleotides line up with TRBD2. CDR1 is DFQATT and CDR2 is SNEGSKA in the germline V gene (reference sequence). The V and J ends lost 4 bases and 2 bases, in that order; junction bases with no gene match: 12. The CDR3 contains 16 residues. The CDR3 DNA sequence: TGCAGTGCTATCGGTTCAGCGGGGAGGGACACAGATACGCAGTATTTT. It yields the protein CSAIGSAGRDTDTQYF.

This clonotype has more than one count but fewer than ten. The V and J genes are TRBV3-1 and TRBJ2-3, with D unresolved. The CDR3 sequence is 14 residues long. Germline V gene data show CDR1 as LGHDT and CDR2 as YNNKEL (reference sequence). Deletions cut 4 bases from V and 4 bases from J, with 12 bases between. CDR3 DNA sequence: TGTGCCAGCAGCCCGGACGTTATGGCAGATACGCAGTATTTT. This sequence encodes CASSPDVMADTQYF.

The rearrangement uses TRBV20-1 and TRBJ2-7, with D maybe TRBD2 (6 bases). V shed 0 bases and J shed 0 bases, with 21 bases lying between them. The CDR3 sequence is 18 residues long. CDR1 and CDR2 (germline): DFQATT, SNEGSKA (reference sequence). As DNA, the CDR3 is TGCAGTGCTAGAGATTATCGGGCTAGCGCTTTCCCCTCCTACGAGCAGTACTTC. Protein sequence: CSARDYRASAFPSYEQYF.

The rearrangement links TRBV12-3 or TRBV12-4 to TRBJ2-2; 9 positions match TRBD1. J gave up 1 base and V 0 bases, and 12 bases lay outside the gene matches. The CDR3 totals 20 residues. The CDR3 loop reads CASSLALGQGLLLNTGELFF. The CDR3 nucleotides read TGTGCCAGCAGTTTAGCGCTAGGACAGGGGCTCCTATTGAACACCGGGGAGCTGTTTTTT.

V usage is TRBV7-2 and J usage is TRBJ2-6; 9 bases are shared with TRBD1. Trimming at V came to 5 bases and at J to 6 bases, leaving 5 bases not matched to a gene. The germline gives CDR1 SGHTA, CDR2 FQGNSA. CDR3 size: 15 residues. CDR3 nucleotide sequence: TGTGCCAGCAGCACGCGGACAGGGGAGGCCAACGTCCTGACTTTC. Translation gives CASSTRTGEANVLTF.

V is TRBV29-1 and J is TRBJ2-5, with D perhaps matching TRBD2 (5 bases). Germline V gene lookup returns CDR1 SQVTM and CDR2 ANQGSEA. The CDR3 length is 15 residues. The ends were cut back, 2 bases at V and 4 bases at J, with 17 bases in the middle. The CDR3 is CSVESGSLAGETQYF. CDR3 bases: TGCAGCGTTGAATCGGGTTCGCTAGCTGGAGAGACCCAGTACTTC.

The chain links TRBV3-1 to TRBJ2-1, with D possibly matching TRBD1 (6 bases). The CDR3 runs 14 residues. Germline CDR1 LGHDT, CDR2 YNNKEL (reference sequence). With 1 base removed from V and 5 bases from J, the gap between germline ends came to 9 bases. The DNA for the CDR3 is TGTGCCAGCAGCCAAGGGGGGCCCCACAATGAGCAGTTCTTC. It specifies CASSQGGPHNEQFF.

This sequence joins TRBV12-3 or TRBV12-4 and TRBJ2-7, with 8 bases lining up with TRBD1. The CDR3 has 15 amino acids. After removal of 3 bases from V and 3 bases from J, the junction contained 7 bases not matched to a gene. The CDR3 reads CASSFKVTGDYEQYF. CDR3 nucleotide sequence: TGTGCCAGCAGTTTTAAAGTGACAGGGGACTACGAGCAGTACTTC.

The chain joins TRBV29-1 to TRBJ2-7; a possible D gene is TRBD1 (5 bases). The CDR3 has 13 residues. Germline loops: CDR1 SQVTM, CDR2 ANQGSEA. V was trimmed by 4 bases and J by 2 bases, leaving 12 bases between them. The CDR3 sequence is CSVARQTPYEQYF. DNA of the CDR3: TGCAGCGTTGCGCGACAGACTCCCTACGAGCAGTACTTC.

The chain employs TRBV27 and TRBJ2-5; TRBD1 matches 11 bases. J gave up 5 bases and V 5 bases, and 7 bases lay outside the gene matches. The CDR3 has 15 residues. CDR1 is MNHEY and CDR2 is SMNVEV in the germline V gene (reference sequence). The CDR3 spells CASSPWTGGEETQYF. The CDR3 nucleotides read TGTGCCAGCAGTCCCTGGACAGGGGGCGAGGAGACCCAGTACTTC.

The gene calls are TRBV24-1 and TRBJ2-2, with 7 bases that match TRBD2. J gave up 4 bases and V 0 bases, and 7 bases lay outside the gene matches. CDR3 size: 17 residues. Germline loops: CDR1 KGHDR, CDR2 SFDVKD. Written as DNA, the CDR3 is TGTGCCACCAGTGATTTGCTAGCGGATGACAGCACCGGGGAGCTGTTTTTT. Translation gives CATSDLLADDSTGELFF.

This clonotype was counted a few times. This rearrangement joins TRBV20-1 to TRBJ1-1; D not certain. V lost 6 bases to trimming and J lost 5 bases, with 22 bases between them. Germline V gene sequence: CDR1 DFQATT, CDR2 SNEGSKA (reference sequence). The CDR3 covers 15 residues. CDR3 nucleotide sequence: TGCAGTGCCCGCCTTCTGGCTACGAGGGTGACTGAAGCTTTCTTT. Amino acids: CSARLLATRVTEAFF.

This chain links TRBV12-3 or TRBV12-4 with TRBJ2-3, with D tentatively TRBD1 or TRBD2 (6 bases each). This CDR3 has 14 residues. Trimming cost V 6 bases and J 5 bases, with 15 bases left between them. Here the CDR3 reads CASRLGGRRDTQYF. Here the CDR3 DNA reads TGTGCCAGCAGGTTGGGGGGCCGGAGAGATACGCAGTATTTT.

This chain uses TRBV5-1 with TRBJ2-7; the D gene is possibly TRBD2 (5 bases). Trimming removed 0 bases at V and 9 bases at J, with 13 bases between. In germline, CDR1 is SGHRS, CDR2 YFSETQ. This CDR3 is 13 amino acids long. The CDR3 protein is CASSLAAGPSQYF. The CDR3 nucleotides are TGCGCCAGCAGCTTGGCCGCGGGCCCCTCGCAGTACTTC.

The gene calls are TRBV7-2 and TRBJ2-1; D may be TRBD2 (5 bases). The CDR3 has 15 amino acids. With 5 bases removed from V and 3 bases from J, the gap between germline ends came to 14 bases. Germline CDR1 is SGHTA and CDR2 is FQGNSA. CDR3 in amino acids: CASSPDWQSYNEQFF. The CDR3 region has the DNA TGTGCCAGCAGCCCGGACTGGCAAAGCTACAATGAGCAGTTCTTC. Full variable domain (remainder filled in from reference TRBV7-2 and TRBJ2-1): GAGVSQSPSNKVTEKGKDVELRCDPISGHTALYWYRQSLGQGLEFLIYFQGNSAPDKSGLPSDRFSAERTGGSVSTLTIQRTQQEDSAVYLCASSPDWQSYNEQFFGPGTRLTVL.

V is TRBV20-1 and J is TRBJ2-5; D may match TRBD1 or TRBD2 (7 bases each). This CDR3 is built from 14 residues. Germline lookup yields CDR1 DFQATT and CDR2 SNEGSKA (reference sequence). The V and J ends lost 1 base and 3 bases respectively, with 12 bases between them. The CDR3 reads CSARVPGGEETQYF. For the CDR3, the DNA is TGCAGTGCTAGAGTCCCAGGGGGGGAAGAGACCCAGTACTTC.

J is TRBJ1-1 and V is TRBV5-1; TRBD1 is a possible D gene (5 bases). This CDR3 spans 15 amino acids. CDR1 SGHRS and CDR2 YFSETQ come from the germline V gene. Trimming removed 0 bases at V and 5 bases at J, with 14 bases between. The CDR3 region has the DNA TGCGCCAGCAGCTTGGTATCTGACGGGGGAACTGAAGCTTTCTTT. Encoded protein: CASSLVSDGGTEAFF.

The chain employs TRBV29-1 and TRBJ2-7, with 7 bases that match TRBD1. This CDR3 has 13 residues. Per the germline V gene, CDR1 is SQVTM and CDR2 is ANQGSEA. V gave up 6 bases and J gave up 2 bases; unmatched junction bases: 7. The CDR3 bases are TGCAGCGTCCAGACAGGGATCGCCTACGAGCAGTACTTC. Translating gives CSVQTGIAYEQYF.

The chain joins TRBV12-3 or TRBV12-4 to TRBJ2-1; 9 bases agree with TRBD2. The CDR3 contains 17 residues. V lost 3 bases to trimming and J lost 5 bases; unmatched junction nucleotides: 11. In nucleotides, the CDR3 is TGTGCCAGCAGTTTGAGGAGGACTAGCGCAATTGACAATGAGCAGTTCTTC. Translation gives CASSLRRTSAIDNEQFF.

In regard to this clonotype: A junction end diverges from the germline sequence, so it may reflect a read error. This chain links TRBV5-1 with TRBJ2-7; TRBD2 matches 10 bases. The CDR3 loop spans 14 amino acids. Germline V gene sequence: CDR1 SGHRS, CDR2 YFSETQ. The CDR3 protein is CTSSLRAGGYEQYF. The CDR3 nucleotides read TGCACCAGCAGCTTACGAGCGGGAGGGTACGAGCAGTACTTC. Based on the CDR3 plus reference TRBV5-1 and TRBJ2-7, the full variable domain is KAGVTQTPRYLIKTRGQQVTLSCSPISGHRSVSWYQQTPGQGLQFLFEYFSETQRNKGNFPGRFSGRQFSNSRSEMNVSTLELGDSALYLCTSSLRAGGYEQYFGPGTRLTVT.

The chain links TRBV6-5 to TRBJ2-7, with 13 bases aligning to TRBD2. Germline V CDR1 and CDR2: MNHEY, SVGAGI. V shed 6 bases, J shed 5 bases, and the junction held 7 bases outside the gene matches. This CDR3 is 15 amino acids long. The CDR3 bases are TGTGCCAGCAGACCTGGACTAGCGGGAGCCCACGAGCAGTACTTC. It translates to CASRPGLAGAHEQYF.

V and J are TRBV12-3 or TRBV12-4 and TRBJ1-5, with D unresolved. Trimming stripped 6 bases from V and 5 bases from J, with 14 bases between. The CDR3 runs to 14 residues. This CDR3 reads CASSLWAGDQPQHF. CDR3 DNA: TGTGCCAGCAGCCTCTGGGCGGGAGATCAGCCCCAGCATTTT.

This chain links TRBV10-1 with TRBJ2-1, with TRBD2 matching over 10 bases. Germline V gives CDR1 WNHNN, CDR2 SYGVQD (reference sequence). The CDR3 consists of 17 residues. Losses at the gene ends were 8 bases for V and 0 bases for J; bases not matched to a gene: 10. The CDR3 region has the DNA TGCGCCAGCCCTTGGACTAGCGGAAAAAGCTCCTACAATGAGCAGTTCTTC. It encodes CASPWTSGKSSYNEQFF.

The genes are TRBV15 and TRBJ1-1; 7 bases fit TRBD1. CDR1 is LNHNV and CDR2 is YYDKDF in the germline V gene (reference sequence). The CDR3 loop spans 14 amino acids. The ends lost 4 bases at V and 1 base at J; junction bases unmatched: 3. The CDR3, as DNA: TGTGCCACCAGCACGGGGACAGCGAACACTGAAGCTTTCTTT. Its translation: CATSTGTANTEAFF.

The gene calls are TRBV12-3 or TRBV12-4 and TRBJ2-1, with D uncertain. This CDR3 spans 15 amino acids. V gave up 1 base and J gave up 0 bases, with 7 bases separating them. The CDR3 DNA follows: TGTGCCAGCAGTTTAGGGCACAGCTCCTACAATGAGCAGTTCTTC. Translating gives CASSLGHSSYNEQFF.

The gene calls are TRBV5-1 and TRBJ1-1; no clear D gene. The V end was cut by 0 bases, the J end by 4 bases, with 7 bases between. The CDR3 is made up of 13 amino acids. Germline CDR1 SGHRS, CDR2 YFSETQ. CDR3: CASSLVEGTEAFF. The CDR3 DNA is TGCGCCAGCAGCTTGGTAGAGGGCACTGAAGCTTTCTTT.

This clonotype has more than one count but fewer than ten. V is TRBV20-1 and J is TRBJ2-7, with 12 bases identical to TRBD2. The V gene's germline CDR1 is DFQATT and CDR2 SNEGSKA (reference sequence). The CDR3 sequence is 15 residues long. After removal of 5 bases from V and 5 bases from J, the junction contained 10 bases not matched to a gene. The CDR3 sequence is CSAGGGTSGFDEQYF. In nucleotides, the CDR3 is TGCAGTGCTGGTGGGGGGACTAGCGGGTTCGACGAGCAGTACTTC.

The chain couples TRBV27 to TRBJ2-7, with 9 bases that match TRBD2. CDR3 length equals 14 residues. V trimming: 5 bases; J trimming: 3 bases; junction bases outside the gene matches: 5. Germline V gene lookup returns CDR1 MNHEY and CDR2 SMNVEV (reference sequence). The CDR3 DNA reads as TGTGCCAGCAGTATAGCGGGAGAGGGCTACGAGCAGTACTTC. Residues: CASSIAGEGYEQYF.